Each of the 18 T cell receptor beta chains below was sequenced from the same sample in a study of T cell responses to AZD1222 COVID-19 vaccine (dated by TCRdb to the early 2020s). Libraries were built with the immunoSEQ multiplex PCR assay. TCRdb carries this immuneACCESS record with in-frame sequences only. Its versions omit some clonotypes, under half of them owing to an unresolved V gene in the studies checked, with the rest unexplained. The sample table shows tens of thousands of clones, and roughly 85% are seen once. The ten largest make up over 3.5% of the sample. Taken with the paper, the label for time point translates to: baseline before first vaccination. Material: peripheral blood, obtained on day 0 of AZD1222 vaccination. The receptors stem from an adult in good health.

The V call is TRBV3-1 (or the pseudogene TRBV3-2), the J call TRBJ2-4, with D perhaps TRBD2 (5 bases). V shed 0 bases and J shed 3 bases, with 12 bases lying between them. The CDR3 has 16 residues. The V gene's germline CDR1 is LGHDT and CDR2 YNNKEL (reference sequence). The CDR3 DNA sequence: TGTGCCAGCAGCCAAGATCTGACCAGCGGCAAAAACATTCAGTACTTC. Translating it yields CASSQDLTSGKNIQYF.

CDR3 sequence (DNA): TGTGCCAGTAGTATAAGGTCCGGAAATAGCAATCAGCCCCAGCATTTT. This gives the protein CASSIRSGNSNQPQHF. The V call is TRBV19, the J call TRBJ1-5; D call uncertain. The V and J ends lost 2 bases and 0 bases respectively, with 11 bases between them. The CDR3 consists of 16 residues. Germline loops: CDR1 LNHDA, CDR2 SQIVND (reference sequence).

This sequence joins TRBV11-2 and TRBJ1-1, with TRBD1 identical over 7 bases. V gave up 6 bases and J gave up 4 bases; unmatched junction bases: 2. The CDR3 is 12 amino acids. Germline V lookup: CDR1 SGHAT, CDR2 FQNNGV. The CDR3 spells CASSTGVTEAFF. The CDR3 DNA reads TGTGCCAGCAGTACAGGGGTCACTGAAGCTTTCTTT.

This chain joins TRBV6-2 or TRBV6-3 and TRBJ2-5; 10 bases line up with TRBD1. CDR3 length: 20 residues. The V gene end was trimmed by 0 bases and the J gene end by 4 bases; junction bases not matched to a gene: 17. Germline V CDR1 and CDR2: MNHEY, SVGEGT. CDR3 protein: CASSYSRNPRDRGDSETQYF. CDR3 nucleotides: TGTGCCAGCAGTTACTCGAGGAACCCCCGGGACAGGGGTGATTCAGAGACCCAGTACTTC.

This clone is a singleton in its sample. This chain uses TRBV4-3 with TRBJ2-3; no definite D call. In germline, CDR1 is LGHNA, CDR2 YSLEER. This CDR3 is 16 amino acids long. Trimming stripped 4 bases from V and 1 base from J, with 15 bases between. The CDR3: CASSPFQGSGTDTQYF. Written as DNA, the CDR3 is TGCGCCAGCAGCCCTTTCCAAGGGTCGGGCACAGATACGCAGTATTTT.

The J gene is TRBJ2-7, the V gene TRBV6-5; no definite D call. Germline V gives CDR1 MNHEY, CDR2 SVGAGI. V dropped 6 bases and J dropped 3 bases, with 18 bases sitting between them. This CDR3 has 15 residues. CDR3 amino acids: CASSPRLLTIYEQYF. For the CDR3, the DNA is TGTGCCAGCAGCCCGCGACTCTTAACGATCTACGAGCAGTACTTC.

The chain combines TRBV11-2 with TRBJ2-3; TRBD2 matches at 7 bases. J gave up 0 bases and V 8 bases, and 14 bases lay outside the gene matches. CDR1 and CDR2 (germline): SGHAT, FQNNGV. This CDR3 comprises 17 residues. The CDR3 region is CASSLEWAGGSTDTQYF. In DNA form, the CDR3 reads TGTGCCAGCTCCTTAGAGTGGGCCGGGGGGAGCACAGATACGCAGTATTTT.

This clone was seen just once. J is TRBJ1-2 and V is TRBV5-6; D is undetermined. The ends were cut back, 0 bases at V and 4 bases at J, with 16 bases in the middle. This CDR3 region has 16 residues. Germline V gene sequence: CDR1 SGHDT, CDR2 YYEEEE. The CDR3 sequence is CASSLGVATLLYGYTF. In nucleotides, the CDR3 is TGTGCCAGCAGCTTGGGAGTCGCAACGCTCCTCTATGGCTACACCTTC.

The chain carries TRBV4-1 and TRBJ2-2; 15 bases match TRBD2. V was pared by 4 bases and J by 7 bases, with 7 bases of the junction left unmatched. The CDR3 consists of 17 residues. CDR1 MGHRA and CDR2 YSYEKL come from the germline V gene. CDR3 sequence (DNA): TGCGCCAGCAGCCCAAGGACTAGCGGGGGGGCAGGCGGGGAGCTGTTTTTT. Translated, it gives CASSPRTSGGAGGELFF.

The chain has TRBV5-6 and TRBJ2-7; D is ambiguous. The CDR3 consists of 13 residues. V was trimmed by 1 base and J by 3 bases, leaving 8 bases between them. Germline CDR1 reads SGHDT; CDR2 reads YYEEEE. The CDR3 sequence is CASSLSSVYEQYF. The DNA for the CDR3 is TGTGCCAGCAGCTTGTCAAGTGTCTACGAGCAGTACTTC.

This clone occurred once. The V gene is TRBV6-2 or TRBV6-3, the J gene TRBJ1-1; D may be TRBD1 (6 bases). Germline CDR1 is MNHEY and CDR2 is SVGEGT. The CDR3 has 17 residues. With 2 bases removed from V and 4 bases from J, the gap between germline ends came to 20 bases. The CDR3 protein is CASSYREDSLVSTEAFF. The DNA of the CDR3 is TGTGCCAGCAGTTACCGAGAGGACAGTCTCGTTAGCACTGAAGCTTTCTTT.

The chain recombines TRBV6-4 with TRBJ2-3; perhaps TRBD2 as D (6 bases). This CDR3 is 15 amino acids long. Trimming left V 0 bases short and J 2 bases short, with 9 bases between. Germline-derived CDR1 and CDR2 are MRHNA and SNTAGT. The CDR3 nucleotides are TGTGCCAGCAGTGACTCGGCGGGGTCCACAGATACGCAGTATTTT. As protein: CASSDSAGSTDTQYF.

In its sample, this clone was seen once. V is TRBV10-1 and J is TRBJ2-1; D is possibly TRBD1 (5 bases). The V end was cut by 1 base, the J end by 7 bases, with 14 bases between. This CDR3 contains 15 residues. The germline V gene has CDR1 WNHNN and CDR2 SYGVQD (reference sequence). CDR3 residues: CASSECESTVNEQFF. In DNA, the CDR3 is TGCGCCAGCAGTGAGTGCGAGTCGACAGTTAATGAGCAGTTCTTC.

The rearrangement links TRBV7-9 to TRBJ2-1; D is ambiguous. The CDR3 is made up of 13 amino acids. Per germline, CDR1 SEHNR and CDR2 FQNEAQ (reference sequence). Trimming stripped 5 bases from V and 6 bases from J, with 11 bases between. CDR3 coding DNA: TGTGCCAGCAGCACCCCACGAGCCAATGAGCAGTTCTTC. Translation gives CASSTPRANEQFF.

The CDR3 sequence is CASSETPGGPGNEQFF. CDR3 DNA: TGTGCCAGCAGTGAGACCCCGGGAGGCCCTGGCAATGAGCAGTTCTTC. J is TRBJ2-1 and V is TRBV28; 7 bases are shared with TRBD2. Germline V CDR1 and CDR2: MDHEN, SYDVKM. The CDR3 contains 16 residues. V shed 5 bases and J 6 bases; nucleotides not matched to a gene: 13.

This chain links TRBV27 with TRBJ2-7; 9 nucleotides line up with TRBD2. This CDR3 contains 15 residues. With 6 bases clipped from V and 2 bases from J, the junction kept 8 bases outside the gene matches. Germline assignment: CDR1 MNHEY and CDR2 SMNVEV (reference sequence). CDR3: CASSTFSGGAYEQYF. CDR3 DNA: TGTGCCAGCAGCACCTTTAGCGGGGGTGCCTACGAGCAGTACTTC.

In its sample, this clone was seen once. The chain recombines TRBV30 with TRBJ2-5, with a weak D call TRBD2 (7 bases). Germline CDR1 is GTSNPN and CDR2 is SVGIG (reference sequence). V was trimmed by 1 base and J by 7 bases, leaving 10 bases between them. The CDR3 loop spans 12 amino acids. DNA for the CDR3: TGTGCCTGGAGTGGGGGGGGCATGACCCAGTACTTC. This translates into CAWSGGGMTQYF.

The J gene is TRBJ2-7, the V gene TRBV4-3, with TRBD1 matching over 9 bases. Germline CDR1 and CDR2: LGHNA and YSLEER. V was clipped by 4 bases and J by 2 bases; unmatched bases: 0. The CDR3 length is 13 residues. The CDR3 bases are TGCGCCAGCAGCCGGGACAGGGCCTACGAGCAGTACTTC. This translates into CASSRDRAYEQYF.